These T cell receptor beta chains were read from a single sample in a study of shared clonotypes between healthy human individuals. The protocol was immunoSEQ multiplex PCR, while the TCRdb copy is restricted to in-frame clones and leaves out a portion. The repertoire has approximately 2,000,000 clones, around 93% of them found once; the top ten carry more than 1.5%. What was sequenced was naive CD8+ T cells from PBMCs. These receptors came from a man aged 18 to 30 in good health. Some clones in this sample may be carry-over from other donors' samples. The CDR3 runs from the conserved cysteine through the conserved F or W. Each record gives: CDR3 length, J gene, D gene, V gene, clone size, CDR3 protein, CDR3 DNA. D genes are given only for firm matches. Size values are once, few and many counts, or a class for expanded clones, and some rows have none.

13,TRBJ2-7,-,TRBV19,-,CASSIDTAYEQYF,TGTGCCAGTAGTATCGACACCGCCTACGAGCAGTACTTC
17,TRBJ2-5,-,TRBV7-6,-,CASSLGTERGYQETQYF,TGTGCCAGCAGCTTAGGGACGGAAAGGGGGTACCAAGAGACCCAGTACTTC
15,TRBJ2-7,TRBD1,TRBV6-5,-,CASSPDRGQPWEQYF,TGTGCCAGCAGTCCGGACAGGGGGCAGCCGTGGGAGCAGTACTTC
14,TRBJ1-2,-,TRBV15,-,CATSPGGENYGYTF,TGTGCCACCAGCCCCGGGGGGGAAAACTATGGCTACACCTTC
15,TRBJ2-7,-,TRBV18,-,CASSPGLPGSVEQYF,TGTGCCAGCTCACCAGGACTTCCAGGTTCAGTCGAGCAGTACTTC
16,TRBJ2-7,-,TRBV4-3,-,CASSQTTWDGSYEQYF,TGCGCCAGCAGCCAAACAACTTGGGACGGGTCCTACGAGCAGTACTTC
15,TRBJ1-2,-,TRBV6-1,-,CASSESRDKFYGYTF,TGTGCCAGCAGTGAATCTCGTGACAAATTCTATGGCTACACCTTC
15,TRBJ2-5,-,TRBV28,-,CASRELAETQETQYF,TGTGCCAGCAGGGAATTAGCGGAAACACAAGAGACCCAGTACTTC
15,TRBJ1-1,-,TRBV4-1,-,CASSHPDGRGTEAFF,TGCGCCAGCAGCCACCCCGACGGCAGGGGCACTGAAGCTTTCTTT
15,TRBJ2-5,-,TRBV5-4,-,CASSLVSLSQETQYF,TGTGCCAGCAGCTTGGTGTCCCTGAGCCAAGAGACCCAGTACTTC
16,TRBJ2-7,TRBD2,TRBV19,-,CASSSARTSVPYEQYF,TGTGCCAGTAGTTCAGCCCGGACTAGCGTTCCCTACGAGCAGTACTTC
13,TRBJ1-1,-,TRBV2,-,CASRGGISAQAFF,TGTGCCAGCAGGGGCGGGATTTCAGCTCAAGCTTTCTTT
16,TRBJ2-7,TRBD2,TRBV27,-,CASSVSTSASYYEQYF,TGTGCCAGCAGTGTCTCGACTAGCGCCTCTTACTACGAGCAGTACTTC
16,TRBJ1-1,TRBD1,TRBV27,-,CASSFRQGAGSTEAFF,TGTGCCAGCAGTTTCCGACAGGGGGCAGGAAGCACTGAAGCTTTCTTT
13,TRBJ1-2,-,TRBV19,-,CASSIGQRNGYTF,TGTGCCAGTAGTATTGGACAGAGGAACGGCTACACCTTC
15,TRBJ2-7,TRBD2,TRBV7-9,-,CASSLATSGRAEQYF,TGTGCCAGCAGCTTAGCGACTAGCGGGAGGGCTGAGCAGTACTTC
15,TRBJ2-3,-,TRBV28,-,CASRYGNWRTDTQYF,TGTGCCAGCAGATACGGAAATTGGAGGACAGATACGCAGTATTTT
15,TRBJ2-7,TRBD1,TRBV28,-,CASSLRGTESYEQYF,TGTGCCAGCAGTTTACGTGGGACAGAATCCTACGAGCAGTACTTC
15,TRBJ2-7,TRBD1,TRBV6-1,-,CASREHRGENYEQYF,TGTGCCAGCAGAGAACACAGGGGCGAGAACTACGAGCAGTACTTC
16,TRBJ1-5,-,TRBV10-2,-,CASSESAGLGNQPQHF,TGCGCCAGCAGTGAGTCAGCGGGTCTGGGCAATCAGCCCCAGCATTTT
12,TRBJ2-1,-,TRBV14,-,CASSHNIWEQFF,TGTGCCAGCAGCCACAACATCTGGGAGCAGTTCTTC
13,TRBJ2-1,-,TRBV19,-,CASSTSPHNEQFF,TGTGCCAGTAGTACCAGCCCCCACAATGAGCAGTTCTTC
17,TRBJ2-2,TRBD2,TRBV19,-,CASSIYRGLEGTGELFF,TGTGCCAGTAGTATCTATCGGGGACTAGAAGGCACCGGGGAGCTGTTTTTT
11,TRBJ1-2,-,TRBV29-1,few,CSDRDSYGYTF,TGCAGCGATAGAGACAGCTATGGCTACACCTTC
14,TRBJ1-2,-,TRBV5-6,once,CASSLGSGNYGYTF,TGTGCCAGCAGCTTGGGCAGTGGCAACTATGGCTACACCTTC
14,TRBJ2-7,-,TRBV7-3,-,CASSSLLAPYEQYF,TGTGCCAGCAGCTCGCTCCTCGCCCCCTACGAGCAGTACTTC
15,TRBJ2-7,TRBD2,TRBV27,-,CASSRLAGGSYEQYF,TGTGCCAGCAGTCGGCTAGCGGGGGGCTCCTACGAGCAGTACTTC
13,TRBJ2-7,-,TRBV6-6,-,CASRNGYPYEQYF,TGTGCCAGCAGAAACGGCTACCCCTACGAGCAGTACTTC
17,TRBJ1-5,TRBD1,TRBV6-4,-,CASRNEGQGVGGQPQHF,TGTGCCAGCAGGAACGAAGGACAGGGTGTTGGTGGTCAGCCCCAGCATTTT
12,TRBJ2-7,TRBD2,TRBV27,-,CASSGGSYEQYF,TGTGCCAGCTCGGGGGGGAGCTACGAGCAGTACTTC
14,TRBJ2-5,TRBD1,TRBV14,-,CASSQRQGRETQYF,TGTGCCAGCAGCCAACGACAGGGTCGAGAGACCCAGTACTTC
15,TRBJ2-7,TRBD1,TRBV9,-,CASSVAGTGRYEQYF,TGTGCCAGCAGCGTAGCCGGGACAGGACGGTACGAGCAGTACTTC
13,TRBJ2-2,-,TRBV27,once,CASSPWGNGELFF,TGTGCCAGCTCCCCGTGGGGCAACGGGGAGCTGTTTTTT
18,TRBJ2-5,TRBD2,TRBV28,-,CASSLSNGLADFQETQYF,TGTGCCAGCAGTTTATCCAACGGACTAGCGGACTTCCAAGAGACCCAGTACTTC
16,TRBJ2-6,-,TRBV7-9,-,CASSLERVSGANVLTF,TGTGCCAGCAGCTTAGAGCGGGTCTCTGGGGCCAACGTCCTGACTTTC
14,TRBJ1-5,-,TRBV15,-,CATRLVDSNQPQHF,TGTGCCACCAGGTTGGTAGATAGCAATCAGCCCCAGCATTTT
16,TRBJ2-5,-,TRBV10-1,-,CATNLIWTSLQETQYF,TGCGCCACTAACTTAATTTGGACCTCCCTCCAAGAGACCCAGTACTTC
13,TRBJ2-7,-,TRBV6-6,-,CASSYGPAYEQYF,TGTGCCAGCAGTTACGGGCCAGCCTACGAGCAGTACTTC
17,TRBJ2-2,-,TRBV4-1,-,CASSQESGTQNTGELFF,TGCGCCAGCAGCCAAGAATCGGGGACTCAGAACACCGGGGAGCTGTTTTTT
19,TRBJ2-1,TRBD2,TRBV29-1,-,CSVQGGETSGSRSYNEQFF,TGCAGCGTGCAAGGGGGCGAGACTAGCGGGAGCAGGTCCTACAATGAGCAGTTCTTC
13,TRBJ2-1,-,TRBV7-6,once,CASSLGAYNEQFF,TGTGCCAGCAGCTTGGGTGCCTACAATGAGCAGTTCTTC
14,TRBJ2-7,TRBD1,TRBV7-8,-,CASSLVGQGYEQYF,TGTGCCAGCAGCTTGGTGGGACAGGGTTACGAGCAGTACTTC